This TCR beta chain was sequenced during a study of blood T cell repertoires in COVID-19. In the study's own analysis: For nucleated cells, counts were estimated from reference gene primer amplification. The data were produced by immunoSEQ multiplex PCR, yet TCRdb's version contains in-frame clones alone and is incomplete. Clone size and the V and J calls come from that table; the DNA yielded D and trimming. Among 140,000 or so clones listed, 80% to 90% were seen once. V was pared by 5 bases and J by 2 bases, with 8 bases of the junction left unmatched. CDR1 and CDR2 from the germline V gene are SGHVS and FQNEAQ. The length of the CDR3 is 15 residues.

Material: peripheral blood. This clonotype was obtained from a woman of 80 years or more with acute or convalescent COVID-19. V is TRBV7-8 and J is TRBJ1-2; 7 bases match TRBD1. The CDR3 coding sequence is TGTGCCAGCAGCCTTCGGACAGGAAACAACTATGGCTACACCTTC. It encodes CASSLRTGNNYGYTF.